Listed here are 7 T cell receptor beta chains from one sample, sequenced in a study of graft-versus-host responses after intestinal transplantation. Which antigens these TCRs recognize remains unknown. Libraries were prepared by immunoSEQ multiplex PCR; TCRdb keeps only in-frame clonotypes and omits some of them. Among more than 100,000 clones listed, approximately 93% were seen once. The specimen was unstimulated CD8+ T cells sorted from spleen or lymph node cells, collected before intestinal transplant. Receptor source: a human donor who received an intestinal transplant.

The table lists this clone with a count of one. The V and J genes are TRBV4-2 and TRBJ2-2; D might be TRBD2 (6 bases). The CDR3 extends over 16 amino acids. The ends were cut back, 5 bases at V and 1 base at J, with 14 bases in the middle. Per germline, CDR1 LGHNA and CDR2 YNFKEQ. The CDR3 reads CASSSGAGMNTGELFF. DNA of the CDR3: TGTGCCAGCAGCTCTGGGGCGGGGATGAACACCGGGGAGCTGTTTTTT.

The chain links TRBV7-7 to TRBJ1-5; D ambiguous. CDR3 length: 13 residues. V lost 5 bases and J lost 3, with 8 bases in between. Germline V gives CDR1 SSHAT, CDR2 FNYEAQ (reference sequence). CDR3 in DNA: TGTGCCAGCAGCATGGGGTACAATCAGCCCCAGCATTTT. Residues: CASSMGYNQPQHF.

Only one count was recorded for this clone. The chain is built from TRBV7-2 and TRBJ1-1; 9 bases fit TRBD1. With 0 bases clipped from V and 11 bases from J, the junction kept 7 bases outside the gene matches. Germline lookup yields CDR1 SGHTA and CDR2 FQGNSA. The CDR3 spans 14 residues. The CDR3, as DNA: TGTGCCAGCAGCTTAGCGGGGTGGGACAGGGTGGCTTTCTTT. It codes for CASSLAGWDRVAFF.

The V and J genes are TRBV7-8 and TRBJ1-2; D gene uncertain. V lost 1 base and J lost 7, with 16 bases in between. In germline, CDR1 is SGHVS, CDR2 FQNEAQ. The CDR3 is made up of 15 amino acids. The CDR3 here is CASSLGVLGNPGYTF. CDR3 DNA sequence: TGTGCCAGCAGCTTAGGGGTCCTCGGAAACCCTGGCTACACCTTC.

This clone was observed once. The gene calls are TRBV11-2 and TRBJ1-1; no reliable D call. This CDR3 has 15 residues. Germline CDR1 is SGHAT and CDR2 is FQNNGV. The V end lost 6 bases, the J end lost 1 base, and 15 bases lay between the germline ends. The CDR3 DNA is TGTGCCAGCAGTCTTCGTCTAGCCAAGAACACTGAAGCTTTCTTT. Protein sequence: CASSLRLAKNTEAFF.

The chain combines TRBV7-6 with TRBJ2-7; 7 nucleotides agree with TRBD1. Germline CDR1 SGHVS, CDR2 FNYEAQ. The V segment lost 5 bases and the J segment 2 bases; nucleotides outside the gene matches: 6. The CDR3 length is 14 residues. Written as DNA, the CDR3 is TGTGCCAGCAGCGTCCTAACAGGGGCCTACGAGCAGTACTTC. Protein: CASSVLTGAYEQYF.

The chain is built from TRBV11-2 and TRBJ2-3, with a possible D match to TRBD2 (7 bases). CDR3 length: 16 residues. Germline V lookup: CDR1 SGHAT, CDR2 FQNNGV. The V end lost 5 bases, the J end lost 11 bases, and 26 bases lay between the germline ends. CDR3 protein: CASSPGGGQGKSQQYF. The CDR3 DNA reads TGTGCCAGCAGCCCGGGCGGGGGTCAGGGGAAATCTCAGCAGTATTTT.